Below are 5 T cell receptor beta chains sequenced from a single sample in a study of T cells in localized non-small cell lung cancer. TCRdb's copy holds only in-frame clones and misses some; the assay was immunoSEQ multiplex PCR. The sample lists tens of thousands of clones; roughly 90% were seen once. The sample was peripheral blood, taken before any cancer treatment. The receptors originated from a woman aged 40 to 75 with stage I lung adenocarcinoma.

V usage is TRBV2 and J usage is TRBJ2-5; D is uncertain. Per germline, CDR1 SNHLY and CDR2 FYNNEI. The CDR3 runs to 15 residues. Trimming pared 6 bases from V and 0 bases from J, leaving 14 bases between. CDR3 protein: CASSYAALYQETQYF. CDR3 DNA sequence: TGTGCCAGCAGCTATGCGGCGCTATACCAAGAGACCCAGTACTTC.

The rearrangement links TRBV4-3 to TRBJ2-7, with 7 bases aligning to TRBD1. The V and J ends lost 1 base and 0 bases, in that order; junction bases with no gene match: 3. The germline V gene encodes CDR1 LGHNA and CDR2 YSLEER. This CDR3 comprises 15 residues. This CDR3 reads CASSQGQGYSYEQYF. CDR3 DNA sequence: TGCGCCAGCAGCCAAGGACAGGGCTACTCCTACGAGCAGTACTTC.

This chain links TRBV13 with TRBJ1-3; no reliable D call. Germline values: CDR1 PRHDT, CDR2 FYEKMQ (reference sequence). The CDR3 loop spans 13 amino acids. V was clipped by 1 base and J by 7 bases, with 8 bases between them. As DNA, the CDR3 is TGTGCCAGCAGCTTAGATGACCGGAACACCATATATTTT. It yields the protein CASSLDDRNTIYF.

The chain uses TRBV7-9 and TRBJ1-1, with D maybe TRBD1 (5 bases). Trimming pared 1 base from V and 3 bases from J, leaving 12 bases between. This CDR3 has 15 amino acids. Germline lookup yields CDR1 SEHNR and CDR2 FQNEAQ (reference sequence). The CDR3: CASSLGAGTDTEAFF. CDR3 bases: TGTGCCAGCAGCTTAGGGGCAGGGACCGACACTGAAGCTTTCTTT.

This clone was counted only a few times. This rearrangement joins TRBV6-5 to TRBJ1-2; D is uncertain. Germline V gene data show CDR1 as MNHEY and CDR2 as SVGAGI. Trimming cost V 6 bases and J 1 base, with 15 bases left between them. This CDR3 spans 15 amino acids. In DNA form, the CDR3 reads TGTGCCAGCAGGACTAGGGCACAAGATAACTATGGCTACACCTTC. Translation gives CASRTRAQDNYGYTF.